Listed below are T cell receptor beta chains from one sample, sequenced in a study of T cells in Graves' hyperthyroidism and ophthalmopathy. TCRdb processed the multiplex PCR reads anew with MiXCR; each CDR3 protein has one entry. The table shows more than 300,000 distinct CDR3 sequences, with around 20% occurring only once. Sequences were obtained from blood. Receptor source: a young man with Graves' ophthalmopathy. Both conserved end residues are part of each CDR3. Fields, in order: J gene, clone size, D gene, V gene, CDR3 protein. The D gene is left open where the match is weak. Expanded clones are given a class, and other clones once, few, many or no size at all.

j_gene: TRBJ2-3
abundance: .
d_gene: .
v_gene: TRBV4-2
CDR3aa: CASSQRGSEADTQYF

j_gene: TRBJ1-5
abundance: few
d_gene: .
v_gene: TRBV6-1
CDR3aa: CASVRSGSQSNQPQHF

j_gene: TRBJ2-3
abundance: .
d_gene: TRBD2
v_gene: TRBV20-1
CDR3aa: CSAAGTSGGFTDTQYF

j_gene: TRBJ2-5
abundance: many
d_gene: TRBD1
v_gene: TRBV7-9
CDR3aa: CASSRPDRGQQETQYF

j_gene: TRBJ1-6
abundance: many
d_gene: .
v_gene: TRBV5-1
CDR3aa: CASSLDRSYNSPLHF

j_gene: TRBJ1-1
abundance: .
d_gene: .
v_gene: TRBV19
CDR3aa: CASSPGGGRTEAFF

j_gene: TRBJ2-1
abundance: few
d_gene: .
v_gene: TRBV2
CDR3aa: CASSEADRYGQFF

j_gene: TRBJ2-1
abundance: .
d_gene: TRBD2
v_gene: TRBV20-1
CDR3aa: CSASTGTSGNEQFF

j_gene: TRBJ2-7
abundance: many
d_gene: TRBD1
v_gene: TRBV13
CDR3aa: CASSPPDRGFAYEQYF

j_gene: TRBJ2-7
abundance: many
d_gene: .
v_gene: TRBV10-3
CDR3aa: CAISGMGAYEQYF